This T cell receptor (beta chain) stems from a study of shared clonotypes between healthy human individuals. Naive CD8 isolation took CD45RO-negative cells positively selected for CCR7 and excluded terminally differentiated effector memory CD45RA+ cells. Once extracted for a subset, genomic DNA was divided evenly among several immunoSEQ plates. The table came from immunoSEQ multiplex PCR; TCRdb's copy has only in-frame clones and leaves some out. The repertoire holds about 2.2 million clones, 90% to 95% seen once, with more than 1.5% in the top ten. About this clone itself: Other DNA sequences of this sample code for an identical CDR3.

The sample was naive CD8+ T cells from PBMCs. This sequence was found in a young man in good health. Some clones in this sample may be carry-over from other donors' samples.

CDR3 protein: CAISESETQYF. The CDR3 DNA is TGTGCCATCAGTGAGTCGGAGACCCAGTACTTC. The chain employs TRBV10-3 and TRBJ2-5; no clear D. CDR1 is ENHRY and CDR2 is SYGVKD in the germline V gene. Trimming took off 0 bases at V and 5 bases at J, with 1 base between the two ends. The CDR3 contains 11 residues.